This note documents a single TCR beta chain sequence. Its antigen remains unidentified. It was with unique molecular identifiers that the TCRbeta library was prepared. Via MiXCR, TCRdb re-called the PCR reads, giving one row per CDR3 protein. The data hold about 500,000 distinct CDR3 sequences, with about 10% observed a single time. With V trimmed by 0 bases and J by 4 bases, 2 bases remained unmatched. The CDR3 has 15 amino acids. Per the germline V gene, CDR1 is SEHNR and CDR2 is FQNEAQ (reference sequence). This sample was taken from a study of T-cell reconstitution after alpha-beta-depleted transplantation in children. Points from the study as a whole: Expanded clones from the graft, numbering several hundred, reportedly supplied alpha-beta T cells about two months after transplant.

The chain has TRBV7-9 and TRBJ1-1, with 10 bases that match TRBD1. This TCR derives from a female patient aged 2-9 years who had a stem cell transplant for aplastic anemia, so the T cells may come from the graft donor. The sample here was PBMCs, mostly from graft donor cells, taken 180 days after TCRalphabeta/CD19-depleted stem cell transplant. The CDR3 loop reads CASSLATGGFTEAFF. The CDR3 DNA sequence: TGTGCCAGCAGCTTAGCGACAGGGGGCTTCACTGAAGCTTTCTTT.